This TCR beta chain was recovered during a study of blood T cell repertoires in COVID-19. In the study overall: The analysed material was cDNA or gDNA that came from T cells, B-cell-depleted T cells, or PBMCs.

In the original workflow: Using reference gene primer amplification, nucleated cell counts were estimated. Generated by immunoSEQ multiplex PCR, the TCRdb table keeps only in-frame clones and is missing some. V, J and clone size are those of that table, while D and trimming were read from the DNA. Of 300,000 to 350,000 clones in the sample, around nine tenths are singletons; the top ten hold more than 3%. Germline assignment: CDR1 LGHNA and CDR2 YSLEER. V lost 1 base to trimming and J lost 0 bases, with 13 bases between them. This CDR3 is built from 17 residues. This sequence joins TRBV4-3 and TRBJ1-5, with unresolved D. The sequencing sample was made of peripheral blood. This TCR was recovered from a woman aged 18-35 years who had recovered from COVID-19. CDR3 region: CASSQVAEDYSNQPQHF. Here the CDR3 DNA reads TGCGCCAGCAGCCAAGTGGCGGAAGATTATAGCAATCAGCCCCAGCATTTT.